The rows below give T cell receptor beta chains drawn from one sample of a study of control samples from healthy donors and cancer patients. TCRdb keeps only in-frame clones here, not all; method: immunoSEQ multiplex PCR. This table holds around 140,000 clones, 93% found once. Sequenced material: blood. Every receptor here comes from a man between 18 and 35 years old in good health. Each CDR3 is given with its conserved first and last residue. A D gene is named only where the DNA matches it firmly. Not every row has a clone size; where given, it reads once, few, many or a size class.

v_gene	len	j_gene	d_gene	abundance	CDR3aa	CDR3nt
TRBV6-1	14	TRBJ1-1	-	-	CASSERVYGTEAFF	TGTGCCAGCAGTGAAAGGGTTTACGGCACTGAAGCTTTCTTT
TRBV27	15	TRBJ1-2	-	-	CASSLYREPNYDYTF	TGTGCCAGCAGTTTATACCGGGAACCTAACTATGACTACACCTTC
TRBV10-1	13	TRBJ2-2	-	-	CASSESNTGELFF	TGCGCCAGCAGTGAGTCGAACACCGGGGAGCTGTTTTTT
TRBV4-1	17	TRBJ1-4	-	-	CASSQAFSKATNEKLFF	TGCGCCAGCAGCCAAGCATTTTCTAAGGCAACTAATGAAAAACTGTTTTTT
TRBV4-1	16	TRBJ1-2	TRBD1	once	CASSLTGTALNYGYTF	TGCGCCAGCAGCCTTACTGGGACAGCTCTTAACTATGGCTACACCTTC
TRBV11-2	14	TRBJ1-4	-	-	CASSLSQGSEKLFF	TGTGCCAGCAGCTTATCCCAGGGGAGTGAAAAACTGTTTTTT
TRBV28	13	TRBJ2-4	-	-	CASSFLNGAVQYF	TGTGCCAGCAGTTTTTTGAACGGAGCGGTTCAGTACTTC
TRBV5-1	16	TRBJ2-7	TRBD1	-	CASSLASGTGEVGQYF	TGCGCCAGCAGCTTGGCCTCCGGGACAGGGGAGGTCGGGCAGTACTTC
TRBV4-1	16	TRBJ2-1	TRBD2	-	CASSQDRGGQGNEQFF	TGCGCCAGCAGCCAAGATCGCGGGGGGCAAGGAAATGAGCAGTTCTTC
TRBV4-3	17	TRBJ2-1	-	few	CASSQDWAPRGNNEQFF	TGCGCCAGCAGCCAAGATTGGGCGCCCAGAGGGAACAATGAGCAGTTCTTC
TRBV5-8	15	TRBJ1-1	TRBD1	-	CASSNSGTENTEAFF	TGTGCCAGCAGCAACTCCGGGACAGAGAACACTGAAGCTTTCTTT
TRBV28	14	TRBJ1-2	TRBD1	-	CASSLLWTGYGYTF	TGTGCCAGCAGTTTGTTGTGGACAGGCTATGGCTACACCTTC
TRBV7-2	17	TRBJ1-1	-	-	CASSLTRRGAHQTEAFF	TGTGCCAGCAGCTTAACCCGGAGAGGGGCCCACCAAACTGAAGCTTTCTTT
TRBV2	15	TRBJ2-4	TRBD1	-	CASSARPGQGNIQYF	TGTGCCAGCAGTGCCAGGCCGGGACAGGGAAACATTCAGTACTTC
TRBV19	16	TRBJ1-1	-	-	CASSAIRQVLNTEAFF	TGTGCCAGTAGCGCCATAAGACAGGTTTTAAACACTGAAGCTTTCTTT
TRBV6-1	14	TRBJ1-5	-	-	CASSERIGNQPQHF	TGTGCCAGCAGTGAACGGATAGGAAATCAGCCCCAGCATTTT
TRBV5-4	15	TRBJ1-1	-	-	CASSRDGASNTEAFF	TGTGCCAGCAGCAGGGATGGGGCTTCGAACACTGAAGCTTTCTTT
TRBV12-3/TRBV12-4	13	TRBJ1-5	-	-	CASSLNSYQPQHF	TGTGCCAGCAGTTTAAACAGTTATCAGCCCCAGCATTTT
TRBV11-3	14	TRBJ1-1	-	once	CASSPDGMNTEAFF	TGTGCCAGCAGCCCGGACGGGATGAACACTGAAGCTTTCTTT
TRBV5-6	13	TRBJ1-1	-	-	CASSVLRSDEAFF	TGTGCCAGCAGCGTACTAAGAAGTGATGAAGCTTTCTTT
TRBV4-1	16	TRBJ1-2	-	once	CASSQEKGQPNYGYTF	TGCGCCAGCAGCCAAGAAAAAGGACAGCCTAACTATGGCTACACCTTC
TRBV5-1	16	TRBJ2-5	TRBD2	once	CASSLYLAGGQETQYF	TGCGCCAGCAGCTTGTATCTAGCGGGGGGTCAAGAGACCCAGTACTTC
TRBV7-3	13	TRBJ2-1	-	-	CASSFRGNNEQFF	TGTGCCAGCTCCTTTCGGGGCAACAATGAGCAGTTCTTC
TRBV6-5	15	TRBJ2-2	-	-	CASSYSSGAAGELFF	TGTGCCAGCAGTTACTCGTCGGGGGCGGCCGGGGAGCTGTTTTTT
TRBV13	15	TRBJ2-3	TRBD2	-	CASSLGAGGTDTQYF	TGTGCCAGCAGCTTAGGGGCGGGGGGCACAGATACGCAGTATTTT
TRBV28	15	TRBJ1-3	-	-	CASKGGGTSGNTIYF	TGTGCCAGCAAGGGCGGGGGTACCTCTGGAAACACCATATATTTT
TRBV23-1	14	TRBJ1-1	TRBD1	-	CASGIGTAITEAFF	TGCGCCAGCGGTATCGGGACAGCCATCACTGAAGCTTTCTTT
TRBV7-2	13	TRBJ2-1	TRBD2	-	CASSRTSYNEQFF	TGTGCCAGCAGCAGGACTAGCTACAATGAGCAGTTCTTC
TRBV10-3	15	TRBJ1-3	-	once	CAISRKGVSGNTIYF	TGTGCCATCAGTAGAAAGGGGGTCTCTGGAAACACCATATATTTT
TRBV12-3/TRBV12-4	12	TRBJ1-5	-	once	CASSFLDQPQHF	TGTGCCAGCAGTTTCCTCGATCAGCCCCAGCATTTT
TRBV30	13	TRBJ1-2	-	-	CASGGWYNYGYTF	TGTGCCTCAGGAGGTTGGTATAACTATGGCTACACCTTC
TRBV20-1	13	TRBJ1-5	-	-	CSASFGGNQPQHF	TGCAGTGCTAGTTTTGGCGGCAATCAGCCCCAGCATTTT
TRBV28	17	TRBJ1-4	-	-	CASSFVNLGGGNEKLFF	TGTGCCAGCAGTTTTGTCAATTTGGGGGGCGGGAATGAAAAACTGTTTTTT
TRBV27	14	TRBJ1-5	-	-	CASSFRGDNQPQHF	TGTGCCAGCAGTTTCCGCGGTGACAATCAGCCCCAGCATTTT
TRBV28	14	TRBJ2-5	-	-	CASSTSRDEETQYF	TGTGCCAGCAGTACGTCCAGGGATGAGGAGACCCAGTACTTC
TRBV3-1/TRBV3-2	12	TRBJ2-1	-	-	CASSFTRHEQFF	TGTGCCAGCAGTTTCACTAGGCATGAGCAGTTCTTC
TRBV5-4	15	TRBJ2-7	TRBD2	-	CASSFQRGGLYEQYF	TGTGCCAGCAGCTTCCAGCGGGGGGGTCTCTACGAGCAGTACTTC
TRBV10-2	13	TRBJ2-7	-	-	CASSEIRGGEQYF	TGCGCCAGCAGTGAGATACGGGGAGGCGAGCAGTACTTC
TRBV5-1	18	TRBJ2-7	TRBD2	-	CASSLRGGTSEYSYEQYF	TGCGCCAGCAGCTTGCGAGGCGGGACTAGCGAATACTCCTACGAGCAGTACTTC
TRBV5-1	14	TRBJ2-3	-	-	CASSLGQAPPSQYF	TGCGCCAGCAGCTTGGGGCAGGCCCCCCCTAGCCAGTATTTT
TRBV5-1	13	TRBJ1-1	-	-	CASSVDLNTEAFF	TGCGCCAGCAGCGTGGATTTGAACACTGAAGCTTTCTTT
TRBV6-5	13	TRBJ2-1	TRBD2	-	CASRGLAGTEQFF	TGTGCCAGCAGGGGGCTAGCGGGGACTGAGCAGTTCTTC
TRBV10-3	17	TRBJ1-2	-	-	CAISESRGGRISYGYTF	TGTGCCATCAGTGAGTCGAGGGGGGGGCGGATATCCTATGGCTACACCTTC
TRBV27	12	TRBJ2-1	-	-	CASSRTPNEQFF	TGTGCCAGCAGTCGGACCCCTAATGAGCAGTTCTTC
TRBV27	15	TRBJ2-7	-	-	CASSFGAGWAYEQYF	TGTGCCAGCAGTTTTGGGGCAGGGTGGGCCTACGAGCAGTACTTC
TRBV15	14	TRBJ2-3	-	-	CATKDRQHTDTQYF	TGTGCCACAAAGGACCGACAACACACAGATACGCAGTATTTT
TRBV19	15	TRBJ1-1	-	-	CASSIVGAVNTEAFF	TGTGCCAGTAGTATAGTAGGGGCAGTAAACACTGAAGCTTTCTTT
TRBV5-1	17	TRBJ1-2	TRBD1	-	CASSQNRDRGIDYGYTF	TGCGCCAGCAGCCAGAACCGGGACAGGGGAATTGACTATGGCTACACCTTC
TRBV18	12	TRBJ2-3	-	-	CASSPTGDTQYF	TGTGCCAGCTCACCGACTGGAGATACGCAGTATTTT
TRBV14	16	TRBJ2-2	TRBD2	-	CASSQRLAGVTGELFF	TGTGCCAGCAGCCAACGCCTAGCGGGAGTCACCGGGGAGCTGTTTTTT
TRBV11-2	11	TRBJ2-5	-	-	CASSDLETQYF	TGTGCCAGCAGTGACCTGGAGACCCAGTACTTC
TRBV18	13	TRBJ1-1	-	-	CASSPAGHTEAFF	TGTGCCAGCTCACCAGCGGGGCACACTGAAGCTTTCTTT
TRBV9	14	TRBJ2-7	TRBD2	-	CASSATSGVREQYF	TGTGCCAGCAGCGCGACTAGCGGGGTGAGGGAGCAGTACTTC
TRBV20-1	11	TRBJ1-4	-	-	CSAGFNEKLFF	TGCAGTGCTGGGTTTAATGAAAAACTGTTTTTT
TRBV5-1	15	TRBJ2-1	-	-	CASSLAGWQTREQFF	TGCGCCAGCAGCTTGGCCGGGTGGCAGACCCGTGAGCAGTTCTTC
TRBV9	19	TRBJ2-5	TRBD2	-	CASSPRPGLAAPVGETQYF	TGTGCCAGCAGCCCGAGACCGGGACTAGCGGCCCCGGTGGGGGAGACCCAGTACTTC
TRBV5-1	17	TRBJ2-3	TRBD2	-	CASSPGTSGGALDTQYF	TGCGCCAGCAGCCCCGGGACTAGCGGGGGGGCTTTAGATACGCAGTATTTT